What follows is one TCR beta chain and its context. Its antigen is not identified. Time point of the sample: 2015-2016 season, 7 days after influenza vaccination. This sample was included in a study of follicular helper T cells after annual influenza vaccination. Trimming stripped 2 bases from V and 0 bases from J, with 10 bases between. CDR1 and CDR2 (germline): ENHRY, SYGVKD. The CDR3 extends over 15 amino acids. Overall study findings and caveats: Change in circulating plasmablasts correlated with ICOS+CD38+ cTfh clonality change.

Clones were read by immunoSEQ multiplex PCR, and TCRdb kept only the in-frame ones, dropping some. Of around 7,300 clones listed, roughly 86% were seen once; the top ten hold approximately 1.5%. The genes are TRBV10-3 and TRBJ1-1; a possible D gene is TRBD1 (5 bases). This specimen consisted of CXCR5- memory CD4+ T cells sorted from blood, obtained 7 days after influenza vaccination. This sequence originates from an adult who received the influenza vaccine. The CDR3 loop reads CAISEGHNMNTEAFF. CDR3 in DNA: TGTGCCATCAGTGAGGGACATAATATGAACACTGAAGCTTTCTTT.